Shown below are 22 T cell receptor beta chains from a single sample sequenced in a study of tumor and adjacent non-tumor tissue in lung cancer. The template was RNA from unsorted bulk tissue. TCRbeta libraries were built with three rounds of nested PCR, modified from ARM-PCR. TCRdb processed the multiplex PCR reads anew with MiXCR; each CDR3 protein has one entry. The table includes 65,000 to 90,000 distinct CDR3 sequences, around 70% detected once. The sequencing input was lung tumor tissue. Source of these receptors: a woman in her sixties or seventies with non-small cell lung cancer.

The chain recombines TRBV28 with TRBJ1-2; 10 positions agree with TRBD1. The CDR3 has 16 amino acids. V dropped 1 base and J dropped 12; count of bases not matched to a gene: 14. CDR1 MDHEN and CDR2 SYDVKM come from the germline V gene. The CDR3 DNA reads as TGTGCCAGCAGTTTATCCGGGACAGGGGTGGTGCGAGGTCACACCTTC. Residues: CASSLSGTGVVRGHTF.

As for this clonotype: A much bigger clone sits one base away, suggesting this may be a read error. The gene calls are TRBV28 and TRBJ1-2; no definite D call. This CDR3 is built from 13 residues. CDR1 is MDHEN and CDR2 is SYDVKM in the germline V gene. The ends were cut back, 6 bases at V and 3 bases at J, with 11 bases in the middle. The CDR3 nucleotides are TGTGCCAGCAGCTTCTTCGTAGACTATGGCTACACCTTC. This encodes CASSFFVDYGYTF.

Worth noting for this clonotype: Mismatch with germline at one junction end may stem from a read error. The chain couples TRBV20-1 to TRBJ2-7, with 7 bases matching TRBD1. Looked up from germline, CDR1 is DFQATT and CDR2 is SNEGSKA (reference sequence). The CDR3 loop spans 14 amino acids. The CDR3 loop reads CSAKPPYRTGKHYF. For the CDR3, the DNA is TGCAGTGCTAAACCCCCGTACAGGACAGGCAAGCACTACTTC.

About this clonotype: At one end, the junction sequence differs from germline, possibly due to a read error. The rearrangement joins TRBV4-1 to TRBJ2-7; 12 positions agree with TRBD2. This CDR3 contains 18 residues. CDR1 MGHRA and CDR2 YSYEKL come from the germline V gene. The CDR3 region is CASSQGRLAGGDSYEQYF. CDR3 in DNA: TGTGCCAGCAGCCAAGGTAGGCTAGCGGGAGGGGACTCCTACGAGCAGTACTTC.

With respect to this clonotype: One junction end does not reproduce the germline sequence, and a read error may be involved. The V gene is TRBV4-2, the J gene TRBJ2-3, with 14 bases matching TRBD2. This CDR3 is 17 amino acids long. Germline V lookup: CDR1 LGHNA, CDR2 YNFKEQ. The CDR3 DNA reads TGTGACAGCAGCCAAGACGGGACTAGCGGGAGTGTGGATACGCAGTATTTT. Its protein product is CDSSQDGTSGSVDTQYF.

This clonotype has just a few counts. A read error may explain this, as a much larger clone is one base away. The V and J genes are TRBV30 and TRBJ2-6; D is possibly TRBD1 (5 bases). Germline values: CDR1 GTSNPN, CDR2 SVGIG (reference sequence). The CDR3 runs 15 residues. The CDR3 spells CAWSSTRSGANVLAF. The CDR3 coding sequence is TGTGCCTGGAGTTCTACAAGGTCTGGGGCCAACGTCCTGGCTTTC.

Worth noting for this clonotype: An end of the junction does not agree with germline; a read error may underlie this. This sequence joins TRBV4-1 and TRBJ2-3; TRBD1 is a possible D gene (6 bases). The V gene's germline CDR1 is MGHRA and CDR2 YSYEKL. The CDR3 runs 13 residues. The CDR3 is CAISHPRTDTQYF. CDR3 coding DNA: TGCGCCATCAGCCATCCCAGGACAGATACACAGTATTTT.

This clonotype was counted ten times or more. CDR3 in amino acids: CASGFQGYGYTF. As DNA, the CDR3 is TGTGCTAGTGGTTTTCAGGGTTATGGCTACACCTTC. This chain joins TRBV12-5 and TRBJ1-2, with D possibly TRBD1 on 5 matching bases. The V end lost 3 bases, the J end lost 5 bases, and 7 bases lay between the germline ends. This CDR3 has 12 residues. Germline assignment: CDR1 LGHNT and CDR2 FRNRAP.

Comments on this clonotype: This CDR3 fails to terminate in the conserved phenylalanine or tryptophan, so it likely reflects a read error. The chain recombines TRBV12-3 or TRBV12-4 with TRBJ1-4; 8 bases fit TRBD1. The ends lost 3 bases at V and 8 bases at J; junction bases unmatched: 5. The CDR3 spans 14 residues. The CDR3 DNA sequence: TGTGCCAGCAGTTTGGGGACAGGCGTCGAAAAACTGTTTTAT. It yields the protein CASSLGTGVEKLFY.

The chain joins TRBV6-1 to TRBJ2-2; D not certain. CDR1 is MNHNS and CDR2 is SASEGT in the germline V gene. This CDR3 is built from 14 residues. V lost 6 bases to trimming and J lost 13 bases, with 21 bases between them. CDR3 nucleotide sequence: TGTGCCAGCAGCCCAGACCAGGTCTCCGGTGGGCTGTTTTTT. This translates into CASSPDQVSGGLFF.

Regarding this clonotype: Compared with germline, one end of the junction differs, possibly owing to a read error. The CDR3 spells CVISAEGLEGETQYF. The CDR3 bases are TGTGTCATCAGTGCCGAGGGCCTGGAGGGGGAGACCCAATACTTC. The chain recombines TRBV10-3 with TRBJ2-5; D tentatively fits TRBD1 or TRBD2 (6 bases each). The CDR3 has 15 residues. Germline CDR1 and CDR2: ENHRY and SYGVKD.

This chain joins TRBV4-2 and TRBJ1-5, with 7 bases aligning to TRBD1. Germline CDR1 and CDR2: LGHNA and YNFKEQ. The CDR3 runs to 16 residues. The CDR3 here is CVTSQDLQGGDQPQHF. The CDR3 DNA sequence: TGTGTCACCAGCCAAGATCTGCAGGGGGGTGATCAGCCCCAGCATTTT.

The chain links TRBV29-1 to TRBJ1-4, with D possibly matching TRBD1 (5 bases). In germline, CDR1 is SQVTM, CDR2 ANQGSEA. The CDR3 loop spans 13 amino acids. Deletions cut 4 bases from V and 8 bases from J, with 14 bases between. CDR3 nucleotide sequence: TGCAGCGTTGGGGGGGGGAGTAGCGAAAAACTGTTTTTT. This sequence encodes CSVGGGSSEKLFF.

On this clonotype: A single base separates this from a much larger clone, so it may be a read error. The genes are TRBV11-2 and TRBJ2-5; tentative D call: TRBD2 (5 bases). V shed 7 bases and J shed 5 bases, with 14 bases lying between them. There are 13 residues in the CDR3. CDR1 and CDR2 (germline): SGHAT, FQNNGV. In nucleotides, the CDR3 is TGTGCCAGCAACTTTGTTGGGGAGGAGACCCAGTACTTC. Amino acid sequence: CASNFVGEETQYF.

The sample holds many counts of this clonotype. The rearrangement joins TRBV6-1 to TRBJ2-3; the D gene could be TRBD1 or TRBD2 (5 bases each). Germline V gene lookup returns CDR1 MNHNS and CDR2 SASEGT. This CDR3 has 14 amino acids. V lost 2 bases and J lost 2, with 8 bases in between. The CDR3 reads CASSERGITDTQYF. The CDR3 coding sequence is TGTGCCAGCAGTGAACGGGGCATCACAGATACGCAGTATTTT.

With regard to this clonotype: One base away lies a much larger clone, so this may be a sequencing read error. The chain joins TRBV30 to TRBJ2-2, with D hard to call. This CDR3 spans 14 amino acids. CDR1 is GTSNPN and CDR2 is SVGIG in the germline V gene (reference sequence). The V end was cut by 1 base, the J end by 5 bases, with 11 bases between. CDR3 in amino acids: CAWSAHGGTGELFF. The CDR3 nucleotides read TGTGCCTGGAGTGCACATGGTGGGACCGGGGAGCTGTTTTTT.

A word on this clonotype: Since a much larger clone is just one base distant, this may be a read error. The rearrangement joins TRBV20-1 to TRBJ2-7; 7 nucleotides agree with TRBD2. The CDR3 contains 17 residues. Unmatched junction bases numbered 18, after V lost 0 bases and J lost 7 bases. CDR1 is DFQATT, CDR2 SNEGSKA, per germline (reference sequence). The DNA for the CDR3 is TGCAGTGCTAGAGATGCAGCAAGGTTAACGGGAGGAGGGGAGCAGTACTTC. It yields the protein CSARDAARLTGGGEQYF.

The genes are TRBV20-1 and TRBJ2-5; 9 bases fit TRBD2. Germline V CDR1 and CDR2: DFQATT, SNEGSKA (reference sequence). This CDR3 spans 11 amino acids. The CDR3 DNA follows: TGCGGCGCTAGCGGGGAAGAGACCCAGTACTTC. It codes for CGASGEETQYF.

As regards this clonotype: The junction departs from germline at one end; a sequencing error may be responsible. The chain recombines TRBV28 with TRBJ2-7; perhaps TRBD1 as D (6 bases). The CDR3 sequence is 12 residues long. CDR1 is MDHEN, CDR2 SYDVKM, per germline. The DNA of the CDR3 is TGTGTCAGCAGGGTTGCAGGGGAAGAGCAGTACTTC. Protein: CVSRVAGEEQYF.

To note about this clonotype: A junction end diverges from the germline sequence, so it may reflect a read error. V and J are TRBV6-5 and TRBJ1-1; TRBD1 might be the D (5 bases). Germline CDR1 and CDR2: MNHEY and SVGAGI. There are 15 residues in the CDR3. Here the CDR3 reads CASSSLPPRGTETFF. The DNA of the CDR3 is TGTGCCAGCAGCTCCCTGCCTCCGCGGGGGACTGAAACTTTCTTT.

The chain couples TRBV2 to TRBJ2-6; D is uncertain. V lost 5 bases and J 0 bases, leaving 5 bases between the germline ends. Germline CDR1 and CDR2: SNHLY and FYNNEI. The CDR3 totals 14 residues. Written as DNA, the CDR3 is TGTGCCAGCAGTCCTATCTCTGGGGCCAACGTCCTGACTTTC. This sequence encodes CASSPISGANVLTF.

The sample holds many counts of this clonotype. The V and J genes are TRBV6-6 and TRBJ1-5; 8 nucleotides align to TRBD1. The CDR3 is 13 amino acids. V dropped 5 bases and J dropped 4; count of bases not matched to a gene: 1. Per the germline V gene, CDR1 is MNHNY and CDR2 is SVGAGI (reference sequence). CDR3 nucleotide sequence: TGTGCCAGCAGTCAGGGGGCTAATCAGCCCCAGCATTTT. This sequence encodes CASSQGANQPQHF.